This TCR beta chain was retrieved from a study of blood T cell repertoires in COVID-19. As for the study in general: From the United States, Italy and Spain came samples of acute and convalescent COVID-19.

Sequenced by immunoSEQ multiplex PCR; TCRdb stores in-frame clones only, minus some. The sample consists of about 240,000 clones, roughly 87% of them appearing once. The V end was cut by 5 bases, the J end by 3 bases, with 10 bases between. Germline-derived CDR1 and CDR2 are SNHLY and FYNNEI. The CDR3 length is 13 residues. Sequenced sample: peripheral blood. The clonotype was recovered from a man aged 60 to 69 who had recovered from COVID-19. V is TRBV2 and J is TRBJ1-1; D possibly corresponds to TRBD1 (6 bases). The CDR3 DNA reads as TGTGCCAGCAGTTACAGGGTGGACACTGAAGCTTTCTTT. The encoded protein is CASSYRVDTEAFF.